This TCR beta chain emerged from a study of blood T cells in healthy people across ages (dated by TCRdb to between 2014 and 2016). As for the study more broadly: In model experiments, roughly one uniquely barcoded TCR beta cDNA molecule per two T cells was captured by template switching. Age-related changes in TCR beta repertoire diversity were measured in the study by deep sequencing normalized with unique cDNA molecular identifiers. The donors were split into four age groups: young (average 16 years), middle-aged (about 40), aged (approximately 60) and long-lived (more than 80). To avoid experimental bias, donors of different ages were randomly spread across the sequencing lanes. Using the same blood draw, the study looked at two additional independent replicas of 1 million unique cDNA reads for two donors, one aged 18 to 30 and the other aged 80 or older. Here is what the overall study found, with its caveats: Conclusive comparison of naive and antigen-experienced compartments was prevented by the profiling of bulk unsorted PBMCs. Estimates of total diversity based on one million sequenced T cells were regarded as lower bounds and as underestimates. Compared with the aged group, the long-lived group had more naive CD4+ T cells, fewer expanded clones and increased TCR diversity, a pattern suggesting age selection. The CMV infection status of donors was not known, potentially confounding age-related changes in expanded clonotypes. Observed TCR beta diversity correlated strongly with the percentage of naive T cells measured by flow cytometry. As age increased, observed TCR beta diversity per million T cells dropped in a roughly linear way, and a significant reduction was already evident by age 40.

The V and J ends are trimmed by 5 bases and 5 bases, leaving 10 bases between them. In the germline V gene, CDR1 corresponds to KGHDR and CDR2 to SFDVKD. The CDR3 covers 13 residues, taking in both the cysteine and the phenylalanine. Only CDR3 DNA remains: 39 bases, in frame from the first base. Library preparation used 5' RACE. Sequencing instrument: Illumina HiSeq 2500. A second 7 to 11 cycle PCR used a sample-barcoded 5' primer and a J-beta primer mix. Each TCR beta cDNA molecule received a unique molecular identifier from a template-switch 5' adaptor carrying 12 random nucleotides. Each sample yielded at least 2.5 million CDR3-containing paired-end reads. First-strand cDNA was synthesized from all RNA with the Mint cDNA synthesis kit, primed by a TRBC-specific oligonucleotide. After uracil-DNA glycosylase treatment, a first 18-cycle PCR used universal primers M1SS and BC2_uni_R on all cDNA. The paper's processing steps were these. Normalization of each sample was performed by random selection of 1 million high-quality reads, each carrying a distinct molecular identifier. Reads with shared molecular identifiers were discarded instead of being binned into consensus sequences. MiTCR, set to a Q25 quality threshold and the strictest error-elimination algorithm, was used for CDR3 identification, clonotype clustering and error correction. Lower-bound total TCR beta diversity was estimated with a nonparametric unseen species model using Euler transformation. TCRdb's own reprocessing of the public reads used fastp at Q25 and MiXCR and kept productive beta chains. Every distinct CDR3 protein forms one entry, paired with its most common genes and DNA. TCRdb assigned the V and J calls; the authors' analysis was not used. Within this sample are around 800,000 distinct CDR3 sequences, with under 45% of them counted one time only. The ten largest clones represent roughly 19% of the sample.

This clonotype has just a few counts. There is no known antigen for this receptor. No base qualities exist here, and no much larger clone lies one base off it. The donors were some 36 Caucasian individuals from Russia, aged roughly 6 to 100 years, who were systemically healthy. Each donor gave ten milliliters of peripheral blood, collected into EDTA-treated Vacutainer tubes. Ficoll-Paque density-gradient centrifugation was used to isolate PBMCs, with at least 6 million obtained per sample. Total RNA was extracted from PBMCs with Trizol reagent, with at least 5.5 micrograms obtained per sample. For every donor, flow cytometry on a PBMC aliquot measured the percentage of naive CD45RAhigh/CD27high T cells.

Sequencing used blood. The TCR was taken from a man between 60 and 75 years old in good health. The rearranged chain carries TRBV24-1 and TRBJ2-3; a weak D assignment points to TRBD2 (5 bases agree). The DNA sequence follows: TGTGCCACCAGTGTTCCGGGGAGAGATACGCAGTATTTT. The resulting protein is CATSVPGRDTQYF.